This TCR beta chain was sequenced for a study of shared clonotypes between healthy human individuals. Libraries were prepared by immunoSEQ multiplex PCR; TCRdb keeps only in-frame clonotypes and omits some of them. The data show about 2.4 million clones, with 85% to 95% seen just once and roughly 0.14% held by the top ten. Study-level results: Memory subsets generally showed lower estimated richness than naive subsets.

The CDR3 runs 12 residues. V lost 8 bases, J lost 5 bases, and 12 bases lay in between. From germline, CDR1 is SGHRS and CDR2 YFSETQ. As regards this clone: Its antigen is currently unknown.

Sample: naive CD4+ T cells sorted from blood. Subset meaning: CD45RA+ positively selected. This sequence was found in a man younger than 35 in good health. V gene TRBV5-1 combines with J gene TRBJ2-3; no reliable D call. As DNA, the CDR3 is TGCGCCAGTACCTCCGACCGAGATACGCAGTATTTT. It yields the protein CASTSDRDTQYF. Full variable domain (remainder filled in from reference TRBV5-1 and TRBJ2-3): KAGVTQTPRYLIKTRGQQVTLSCSPISGHRSVSWYQQTPGQGLQFLFEYFSETQRNKGNFPGRFSGRQFSNSRSEMNVSTLELGDSALYLCASTSDRDTQYFGPGTRLTVL.